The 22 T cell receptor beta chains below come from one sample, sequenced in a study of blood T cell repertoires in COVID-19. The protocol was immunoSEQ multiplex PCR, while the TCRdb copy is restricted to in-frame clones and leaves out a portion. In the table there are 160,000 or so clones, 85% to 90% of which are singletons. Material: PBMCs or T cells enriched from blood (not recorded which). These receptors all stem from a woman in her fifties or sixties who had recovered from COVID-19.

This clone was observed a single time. CDR3 sequence: CASSFISGGTGELFF. CDR3 nucleotide sequence: TGTGCCAGCAGCTTTATCTCCGGGGGGACCGGGGAGCTGTTTTTT. The rearrangement joins TRBV7-2 to TRBJ2-2, with TRBD2 matching over 7 bases. Germline CDR1 is SGHTA and CDR2 is FQGNSA. J gave up 5 bases and V 3 bases, and 6 bases lay outside the gene matches. This CDR3 contains 15 residues.

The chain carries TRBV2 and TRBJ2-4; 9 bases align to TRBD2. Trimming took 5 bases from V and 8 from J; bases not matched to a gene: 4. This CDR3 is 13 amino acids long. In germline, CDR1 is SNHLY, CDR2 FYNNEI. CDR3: CASSRTSVDIQYF. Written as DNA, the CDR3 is TGTGCCAGCAGTCGGACTAGCGTGGACATTCAGTACTTC.

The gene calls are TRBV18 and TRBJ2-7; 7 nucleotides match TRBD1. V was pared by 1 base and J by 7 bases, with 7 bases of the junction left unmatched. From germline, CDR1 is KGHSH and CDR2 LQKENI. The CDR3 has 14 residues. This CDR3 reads CASSPQKGAEEQYF. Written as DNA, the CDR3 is TGTGCCAGCTCACCACAGAAGGGGGCGGAAGAGCAGTACTTC.

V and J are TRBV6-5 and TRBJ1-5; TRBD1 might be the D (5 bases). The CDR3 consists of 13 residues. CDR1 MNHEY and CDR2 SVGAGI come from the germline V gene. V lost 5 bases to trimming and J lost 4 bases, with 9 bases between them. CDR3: CASSRGVNQPQHF. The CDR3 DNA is TGTGCCAGCAGTCGGGGGGTTAATCAGCCCCAGCATTTT.

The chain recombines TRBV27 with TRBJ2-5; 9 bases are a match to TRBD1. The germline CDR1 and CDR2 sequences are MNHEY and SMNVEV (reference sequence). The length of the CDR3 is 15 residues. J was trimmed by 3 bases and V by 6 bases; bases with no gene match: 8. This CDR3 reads CASSKTGGIKETQYF. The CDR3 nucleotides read TGTGCCAGCAGCAAAACAGGGGGCATTAAAGAGACCCAGTACTTC.

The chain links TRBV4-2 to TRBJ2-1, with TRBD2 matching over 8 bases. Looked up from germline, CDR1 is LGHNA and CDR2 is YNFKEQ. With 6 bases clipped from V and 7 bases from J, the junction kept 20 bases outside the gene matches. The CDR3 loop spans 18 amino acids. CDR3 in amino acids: CASSRPGLDEDPRNEQFF. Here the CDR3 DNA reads TGTGCCAGCAGTCGTCCGGGACTAGACGAAGACCCGAGGAATGAGCAGTTCTTC.

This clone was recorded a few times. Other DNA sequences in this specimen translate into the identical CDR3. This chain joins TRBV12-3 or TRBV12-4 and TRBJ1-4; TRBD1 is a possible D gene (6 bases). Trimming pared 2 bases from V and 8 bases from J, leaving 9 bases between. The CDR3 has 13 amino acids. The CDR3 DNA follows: TGTGCCAGCAGTTTATCAGGGGTAGAAAAACTGTTTTTT. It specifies CASSLSGVEKLFF.

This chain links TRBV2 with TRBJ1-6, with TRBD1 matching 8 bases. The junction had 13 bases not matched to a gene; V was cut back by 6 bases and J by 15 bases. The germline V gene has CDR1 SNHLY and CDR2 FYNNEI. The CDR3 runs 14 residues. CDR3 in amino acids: CASRVDRAVAYLHF. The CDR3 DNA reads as TGTGCCAGCAGGGTGGACAGGGCGGTGGCCTACCTCCACTTT.

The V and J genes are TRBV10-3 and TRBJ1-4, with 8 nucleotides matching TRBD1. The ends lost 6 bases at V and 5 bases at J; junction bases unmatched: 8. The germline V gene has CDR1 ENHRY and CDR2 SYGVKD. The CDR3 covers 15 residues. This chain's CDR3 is CAISDATGVNEKLFF. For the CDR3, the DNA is TGTGCCATCAGCGATGCGACAGGGGTAAATGAAAAACTGTTTTTT.

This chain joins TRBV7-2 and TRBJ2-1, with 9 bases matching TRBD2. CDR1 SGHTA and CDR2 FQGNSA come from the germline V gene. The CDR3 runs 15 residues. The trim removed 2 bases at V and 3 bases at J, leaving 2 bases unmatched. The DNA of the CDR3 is TGTGCCAGCAGCTTAAGGCGGGGGGGCTACAATGAGCAGTTCTTC. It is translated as CASSLRRGGYNEQFF.

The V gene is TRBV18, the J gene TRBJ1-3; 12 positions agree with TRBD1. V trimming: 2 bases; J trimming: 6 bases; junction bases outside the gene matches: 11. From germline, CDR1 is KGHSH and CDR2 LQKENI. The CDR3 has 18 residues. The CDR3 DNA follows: TGTGCCAGCTCACCAACGGGACAGGGGGCGCCTCGACTAAACACCATATATTTT. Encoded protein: CASSPTGQGAPRLNTIYF. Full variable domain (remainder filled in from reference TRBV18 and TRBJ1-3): NAGVMQNPRHLVRRRGQEARLRCSPMKGHSHVYWYRQLPEEGLKFMVYLQKENIIDESGMPKERFSAEFPKEGPSILRIQQVVRGDSAAYFCASSPTGQGAPRLNTIYFGEGSWLTVV.

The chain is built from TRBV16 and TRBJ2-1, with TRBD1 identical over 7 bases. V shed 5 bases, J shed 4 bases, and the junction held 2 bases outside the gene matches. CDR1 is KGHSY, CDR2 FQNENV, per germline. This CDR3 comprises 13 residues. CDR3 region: CASSTTGYNEQFF. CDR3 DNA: TGTGCCAGCAGCACGACAGGGTACAATGAGCAGTTCTTC.

Here the CDR3 DNA reads TGTGCCAGCTCACCCCCAGTAGCAGCGAACACTGAAGCTTTCTTT. As protein: CASSPPVAANTEAFF. The chain combines TRBV18 with TRBJ1-1, with no clear D. The V gene's germline CDR1 is KGHSH and CDR2 LQKENI. V shed 3 bases and J shed 1 base, with 12 bases lying between them. The CDR3 is 15 residues long.

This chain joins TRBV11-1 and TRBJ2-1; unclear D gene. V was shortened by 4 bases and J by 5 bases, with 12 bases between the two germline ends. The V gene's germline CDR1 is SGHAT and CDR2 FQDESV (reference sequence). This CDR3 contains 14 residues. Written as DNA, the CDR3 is TGTGCCAGCAGCTGGAGCCCGCGGAACAATGAGCAGTTCTTC. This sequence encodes CASSWSPRNNEQFF.

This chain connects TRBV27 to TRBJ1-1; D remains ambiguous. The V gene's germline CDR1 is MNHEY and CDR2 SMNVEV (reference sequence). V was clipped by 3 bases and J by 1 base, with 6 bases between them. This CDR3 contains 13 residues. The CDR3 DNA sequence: TGTGCCAGCAGTTTTACAAGGAACACTGAAGCTTTCTTT. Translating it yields CASSFTRNTEAFF.

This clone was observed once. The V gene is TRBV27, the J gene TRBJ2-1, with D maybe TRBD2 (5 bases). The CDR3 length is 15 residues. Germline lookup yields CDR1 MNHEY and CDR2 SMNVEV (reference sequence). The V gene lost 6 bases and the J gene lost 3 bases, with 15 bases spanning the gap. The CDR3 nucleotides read TGTGCCAGCAGGGACTCCACTAGGTTCTACAATGAGCAGTTCTTC. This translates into CASRDSTRFYNEQFF.

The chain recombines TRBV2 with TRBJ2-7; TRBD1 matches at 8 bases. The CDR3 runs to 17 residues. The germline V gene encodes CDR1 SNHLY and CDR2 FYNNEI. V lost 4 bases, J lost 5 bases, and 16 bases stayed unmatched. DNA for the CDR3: TGTGCCAGCAGTGTTGGGACAGGAGTCCCATCCGGTGACGAGCAGTACTTC. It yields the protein CASSVGTGVPSGDEQYF. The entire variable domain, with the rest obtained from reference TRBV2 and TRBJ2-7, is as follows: EPEVTQTPSHQVTQMGQEVILRCVPISNHLYFYWYRQILGQKVEFLVSFYNNEISEKSEIFDDQFSVERPDGSNFTLKIRSTKLEDSAMYFCASSVGTGVPSGDEQYFGPGTRLTVT.

CDR3 sequence: CASIASSGQGDNEQFF. DNA of the CDR3: TGTGCCAGTATAGCGAGTTCGGGACAGGGCGACAATGAGCAGTTCTTC. The rearrangement links TRBV19 to TRBJ2-1; TRBD1 aligns across 9 bases. This CDR3 contains 16 residues. In germline, CDR1 is LNHDA, CDR2 SQIVND (reference sequence). The trim removed 7 bases at V and 5 bases at J, leaving 12 bases unmatched.

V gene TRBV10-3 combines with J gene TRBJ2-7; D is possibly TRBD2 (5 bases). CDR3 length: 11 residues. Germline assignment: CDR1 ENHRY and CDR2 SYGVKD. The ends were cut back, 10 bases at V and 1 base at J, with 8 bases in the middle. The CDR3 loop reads CATGVSYEQYF. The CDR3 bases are TGTGCCACCGGGGTATCCTACGAGCAGTACTTC.

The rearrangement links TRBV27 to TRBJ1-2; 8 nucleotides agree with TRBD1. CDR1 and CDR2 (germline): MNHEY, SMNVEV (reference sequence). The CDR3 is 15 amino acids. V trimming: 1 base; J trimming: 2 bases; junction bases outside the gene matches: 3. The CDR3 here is CASSLFSGGNYGYTF. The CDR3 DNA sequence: TGTGCCAGCAGTTTATTTTCAGGGGGCAACTATGGCTACACCTTC.

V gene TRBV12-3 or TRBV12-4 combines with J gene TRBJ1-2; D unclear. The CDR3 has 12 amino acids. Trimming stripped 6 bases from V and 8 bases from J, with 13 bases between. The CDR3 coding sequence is TGTGCCAGCAGCCCGTCAGAGGGCGGCTACACCTTC. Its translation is CASSPSEGGYTF.

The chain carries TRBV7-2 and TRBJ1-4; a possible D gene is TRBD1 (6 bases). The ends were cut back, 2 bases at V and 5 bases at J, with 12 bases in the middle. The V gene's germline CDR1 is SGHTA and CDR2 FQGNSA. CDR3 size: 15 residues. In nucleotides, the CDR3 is TGTGCCAGCAGCTTAAGGGTGGGGGCAAATGAAAAACTGTTTTTT. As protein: CASSLRVGANEKLFF.